The clone carrying this T cell receptor (beta chain) was found a few times. One entry per CDR3 protein results from TCRdb running MiXCR on the RT-PCR reads. The sample has 530,000 or so distinct CDR3 sequences, approximately 12% seen once. These data are taken from a study of response to subunit inactivated influenza vaccine. CDR3 length: 15 amino acids. Germline V gene sequence: CDR1 SNHLY, CDR2 FYNNEI. Trimming left V 6 bases short and J 0 bases short, with 12 bases between. V gene TRBV2 combines with J gene TRBJ1-5; the D is unclear. This TCR was recovered from a man aged 50 or older who received an inactivated influenza vaccine. The sequenced sample was PBMCs from blood, obtained on the day of vaccination. The CDR3 loop is CASRREVSSNQPQHF. The DNA for the CDR3 is TGTGCCAGCAGGAGGGAAGTATCTAGCAATCAGCCCCAGCATTTT.